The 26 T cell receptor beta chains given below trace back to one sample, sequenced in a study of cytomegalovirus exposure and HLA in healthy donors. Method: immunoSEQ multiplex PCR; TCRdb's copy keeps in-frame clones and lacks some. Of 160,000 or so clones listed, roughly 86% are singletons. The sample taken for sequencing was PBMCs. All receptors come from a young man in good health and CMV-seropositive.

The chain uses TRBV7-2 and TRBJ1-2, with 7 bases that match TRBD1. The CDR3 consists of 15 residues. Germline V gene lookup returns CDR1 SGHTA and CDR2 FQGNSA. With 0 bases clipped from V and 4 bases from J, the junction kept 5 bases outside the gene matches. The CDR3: CASSLATGRGYGYTF. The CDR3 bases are TGTGCCAGCAGCTTAGCGACAGGGCGAGGCTATGGCTACACCTTC.

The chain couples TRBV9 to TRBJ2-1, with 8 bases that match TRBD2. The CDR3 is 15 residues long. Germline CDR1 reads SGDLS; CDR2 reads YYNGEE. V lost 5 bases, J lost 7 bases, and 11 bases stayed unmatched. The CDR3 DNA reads TGTGCCAGCAGTCTCAGCGGGAGAGCGGATAATGAGCAGTTCTTC. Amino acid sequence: CASSLSGRADNEQFF.

In nucleotides, the CDR3 is TGTGCCAGCAGCCTGACTAGCGGGAACTACAATGAGCAGTTCTTC. It yields the protein CASSLTSGNYNEQFF. V gene TRBV9 combines with J gene TRBJ2-1; the match to TRBD2 covers 11 bases. CDR1 and CDR2 from the germline V gene are SGDLS and YYNGEE. Losses at the gene ends were 4 bases for V and 3 bases for J; bases not matched to a gene: 3. This CDR3 comprises 15 residues.

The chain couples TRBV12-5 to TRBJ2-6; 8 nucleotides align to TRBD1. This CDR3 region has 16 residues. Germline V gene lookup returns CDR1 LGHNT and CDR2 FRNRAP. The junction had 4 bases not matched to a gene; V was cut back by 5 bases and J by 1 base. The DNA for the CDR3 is TGTGCTAGTGGTCCTGGACAGGGATCTGGGGCCAACGTCCTGACTTTC. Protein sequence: CASGPGQGSGANVLTF.

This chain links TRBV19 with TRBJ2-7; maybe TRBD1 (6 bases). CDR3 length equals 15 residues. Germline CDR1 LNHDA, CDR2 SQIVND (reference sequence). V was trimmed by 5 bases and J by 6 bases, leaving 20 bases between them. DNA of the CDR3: TGTGCCAGTAGTCCCCGGACAGCCGGTAGAAGCGAGCAGTACTTC. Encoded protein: CASSPRTAGRSEQYF.

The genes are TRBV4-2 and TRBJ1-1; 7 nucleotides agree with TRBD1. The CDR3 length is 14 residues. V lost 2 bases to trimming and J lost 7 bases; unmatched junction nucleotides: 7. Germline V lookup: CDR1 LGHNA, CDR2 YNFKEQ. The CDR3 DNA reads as TGTGCCAGCAGCCAACTCCCCCAGGGGGGTGAAGCTTTCTTT. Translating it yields CASSQLPQGGEAFF.

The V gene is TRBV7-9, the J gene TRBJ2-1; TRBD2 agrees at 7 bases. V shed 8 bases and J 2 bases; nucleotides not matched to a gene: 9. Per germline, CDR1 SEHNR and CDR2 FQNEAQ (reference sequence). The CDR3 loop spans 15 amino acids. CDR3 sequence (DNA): TGTGCCAGCGAAATACCCCTAGCGGCCTACAATGAGCAGTTCTTC. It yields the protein CASEIPLAAYNEQFF.

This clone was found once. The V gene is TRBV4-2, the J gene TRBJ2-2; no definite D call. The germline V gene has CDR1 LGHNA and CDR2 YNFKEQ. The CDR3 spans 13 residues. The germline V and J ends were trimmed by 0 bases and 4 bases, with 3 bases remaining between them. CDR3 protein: CASSQDRTGELFF. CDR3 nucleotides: TGTGCCAGCAGCCAAGATCGCACCGGGGAGCTGTTTTTT.

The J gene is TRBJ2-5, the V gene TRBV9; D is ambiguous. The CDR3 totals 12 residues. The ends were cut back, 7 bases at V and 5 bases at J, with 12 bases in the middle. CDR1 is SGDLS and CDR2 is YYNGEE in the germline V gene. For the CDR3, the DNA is TGTGCCAGCTCCCCCAATCGGGAGACCCAGTACTTC. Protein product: CASSPNRETQYF.

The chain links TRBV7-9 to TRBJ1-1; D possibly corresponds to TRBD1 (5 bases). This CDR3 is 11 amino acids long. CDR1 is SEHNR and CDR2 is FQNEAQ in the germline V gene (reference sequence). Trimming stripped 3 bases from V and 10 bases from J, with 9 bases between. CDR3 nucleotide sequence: TGTGCCAGCAGCTTGGGGGGAGCAGCTTTCTTT. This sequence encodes CASSLGGAAFF.

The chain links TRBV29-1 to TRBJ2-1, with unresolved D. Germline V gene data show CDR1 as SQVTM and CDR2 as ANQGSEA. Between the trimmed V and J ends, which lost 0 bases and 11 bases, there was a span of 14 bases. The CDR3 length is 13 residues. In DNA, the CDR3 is TGCAGCGTTGAAGATTGGCAGACACGTAAGCAGTTCTTC. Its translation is CSVEDWQTRKQFF.

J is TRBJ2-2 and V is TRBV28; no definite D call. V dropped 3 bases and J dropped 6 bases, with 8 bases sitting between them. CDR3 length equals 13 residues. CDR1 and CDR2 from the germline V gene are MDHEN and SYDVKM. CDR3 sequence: CASSFPGAGELFF. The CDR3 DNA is TGTGCCAGCAGTTTCCCAGGCGCCGGGGAGCTGTTTTTT.

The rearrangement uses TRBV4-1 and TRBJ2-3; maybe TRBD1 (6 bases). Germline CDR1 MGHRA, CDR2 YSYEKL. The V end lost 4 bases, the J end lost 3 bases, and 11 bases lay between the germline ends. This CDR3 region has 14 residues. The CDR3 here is CASSLYTGTDTQYF. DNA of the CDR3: TGCGCCAGCAGCCTCTATACAGGGACAGATACGCAGTATTTT.

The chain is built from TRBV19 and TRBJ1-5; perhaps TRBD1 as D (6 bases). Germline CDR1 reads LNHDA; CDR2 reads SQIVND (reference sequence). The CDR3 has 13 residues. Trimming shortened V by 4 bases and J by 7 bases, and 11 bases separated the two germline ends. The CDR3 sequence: CASSNKQGQPQHF. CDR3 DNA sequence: TGTGCCAGTAGTAATAAACAGGGACAGCCCCAGCATTTT.

The CDR3 region is CASSLYEGNTIYF. The DNA for the CDR3 is TGTGCCAGCAGCTTATATGAGGGAAACACCATATATTTT. The chain recombines TRBV7-2 with TRBJ1-3; D uncertain. Germline V lookup: CDR1 SGHTA, CDR2 FQGNSA. V was pared by 2 bases and J by 4 bases, with 6 bases between. The CDR3 totals 13 residues.

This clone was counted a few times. The CDR3: CASSPGRGQETQYF. The CDR3 coding sequence is TGTGCCAGTAGTCCTGGGAGGGGCCAAGAGACCCAGTACTTC. The chain uses TRBV19 and TRBJ2-5; 7 positions match TRBD2. The ends lost 5 bases at V and 1 base at J; junction bases unmatched: 4. Looked up from germline, CDR1 is LNHDA and CDR2 is SQIVND (reference sequence). The CDR3 is 14 amino acids.

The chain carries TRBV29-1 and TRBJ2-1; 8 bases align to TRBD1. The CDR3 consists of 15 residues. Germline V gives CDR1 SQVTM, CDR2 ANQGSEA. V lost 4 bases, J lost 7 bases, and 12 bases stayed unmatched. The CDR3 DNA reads TGCAGCGTTGGGACAGGGCCACACTGGGTAAATGAGCAGTTCTTC. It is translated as CSVGTGPHWVNEQFF.

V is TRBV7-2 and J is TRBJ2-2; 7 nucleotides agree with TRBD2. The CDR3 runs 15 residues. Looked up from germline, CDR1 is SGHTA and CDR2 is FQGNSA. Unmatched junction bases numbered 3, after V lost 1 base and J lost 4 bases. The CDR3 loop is CASSLGGRRTGELFF. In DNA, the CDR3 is TGTGCCAGCAGCTTAGGCGGGAGACGCACCGGGGAGCTGTTTTTT.

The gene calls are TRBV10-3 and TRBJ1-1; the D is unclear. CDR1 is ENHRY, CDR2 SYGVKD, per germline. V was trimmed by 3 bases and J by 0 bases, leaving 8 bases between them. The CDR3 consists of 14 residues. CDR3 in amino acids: CAISDKSLNTEAFF. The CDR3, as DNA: TGTGCCATCAGTGATAAGAGCTTGAACACTGAAGCTTTCTTT.

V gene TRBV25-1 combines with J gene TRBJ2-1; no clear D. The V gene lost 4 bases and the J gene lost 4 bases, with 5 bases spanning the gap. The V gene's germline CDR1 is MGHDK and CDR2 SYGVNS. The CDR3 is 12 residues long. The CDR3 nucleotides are TGTGCCAGCAGTGCGGAGTACAATGAGCAGTTCTTC. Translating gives CASSAEYNEQFF.

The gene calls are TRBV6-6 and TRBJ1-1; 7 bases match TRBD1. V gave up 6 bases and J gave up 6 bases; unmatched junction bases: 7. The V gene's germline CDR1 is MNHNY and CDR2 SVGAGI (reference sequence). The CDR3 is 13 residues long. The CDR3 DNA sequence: TGTGCCAGCAGAGAGAGACAGGGAGCTGAAGCTTTCTTT. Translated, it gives CASRERQGAEAFF.

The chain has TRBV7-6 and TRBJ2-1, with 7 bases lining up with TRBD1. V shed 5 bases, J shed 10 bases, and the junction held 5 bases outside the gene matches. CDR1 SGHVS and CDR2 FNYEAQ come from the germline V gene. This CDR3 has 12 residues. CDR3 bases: TGTGCCAGCAGCGTGAGGGGGCGGGAGCAGTTCTTC. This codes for CASSVRGREQFF.

The CDR3 coding sequence is TGTGCCAGCAGCTTTGTCCCGGGAGGCTCCTACGAGCAGTACTTC. Encoded protein: CASSFVPGGSYEQYF. The chain uses TRBV7-8 and TRBJ2-7, with 7 nucleotides matching TRBD2. Germline CDR1 is SGHVS and CDR2 is FQNEAQ. Losses at the gene ends were 3 bases for V and 0 bases for J; bases not matched to a gene: 5. This CDR3 spans 15 amino acids.

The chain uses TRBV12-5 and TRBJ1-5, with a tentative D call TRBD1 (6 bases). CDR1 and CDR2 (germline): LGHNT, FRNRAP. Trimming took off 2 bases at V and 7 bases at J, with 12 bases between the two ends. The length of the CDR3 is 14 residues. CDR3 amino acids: CASGLSQGQQPQHF. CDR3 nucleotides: TGTGCTAGTGGTTTGAGCCAGGGACAACAGCCCCAGCATTTT.

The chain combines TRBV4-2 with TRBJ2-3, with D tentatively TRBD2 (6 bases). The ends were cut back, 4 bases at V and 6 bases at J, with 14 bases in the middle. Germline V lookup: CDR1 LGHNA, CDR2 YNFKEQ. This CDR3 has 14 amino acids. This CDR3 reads CASSPARRGDTQYF. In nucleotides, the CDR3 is TGTGCCAGCAGCCCCGCTCGACGGGGGGATACGCAGTATTTT.

CDR3 sequence: CASRKGLAEPVGELFF. The CDR3 coding sequence is TGTGCAAGTCGCAAGGGACTAGCGGAGCCTGTTGGGGAGCTGTTTTTT. V is TRBV12-2 and J is TRBJ2-2; the tabulated D call, TRBD2, remains unverified against the DNA. TRBV12-2 is given as a pseudogene. The CDR3 has 16 amino acids.